This passage covers 5 T cell receptor beta chains from one sample sequenced in a study of T cells in Graves' hyperthyroidism and ophthalmopathy. TCR beta CDR3 region amplification was performed from RNA transcripts. In the first-round RT-PCR of the TCR CDR3, the HTBI primer set was used. TCRdb redid the calling of the multiplex PCR reads with MiXCR, one entry per CDR3 protein. The table shows about 410,000 distinct CDR3 sequences, with approximately 15% occurring only once. Sequenced material: blood. These receptors came from a man aged 18 to 35 with Graves' ophthalmopathy.

This clonotype appeared many times. The chain employs TRBV2 and TRBJ2-7; D unclear. CDR3 length: 15 amino acids. The germline V and J ends were trimmed by 7 bases and 0 bases, with 16 bases remaining between them. Germline V gives CDR1 SNHLY, CDR2 FYNNEI. The CDR3 region has the DNA TGTGCCAGCAAGGGCAGACCCGATTACTCCTACGAGCAGTACTTC. The encoded protein is CASKGRPDYSYEQYF. The whole variable domain, filled in from reference TRBV2 and TRBJ2-7, reads EPEVTQTPSHQVTQMGQEVILRCVPISNHLYFYWYRQILGQKVEFLVSFYNNEISEKSEIFDDQFSVERPDGSNFTLKIRSTKLEDSAMYFCASKGRPDYSYEQYFGPGTRLTVT.

This clonotype showed up just a few times. V usage is TRBV6-1 and J usage is TRBJ2-1; 7 bases map to TRBD1. The V gene's germline CDR1 is MNHNS and CDR2 SASEGT. Trimming at V came to 6 bases and at J to 0 bases, leaving 20 bases not matched to a gene. This CDR3 has 20 amino acids. The CDR3 loop is CASSPTTGWYSRSSYNEQFF. The CDR3 DNA reads as TGTGCCAGCAGCCCCACGACAGGGTGGTATTCTCGAAGCTCCTACAATGAGCAGTTCTTC.

This clonotype has at least ten counts. The chain is built from TRBV12-3 or TRBV12-4 and TRBJ1-5, with D unresolved. V lost 4 bases to trimming and J lost 0 bases, with 7 bases between them. This CDR3 region has 14 residues. CDR3 in amino acids: CASSSEHSNQPQHF. In DNA form, the CDR3 reads TGTGCCAGCAGTTCCGAACATAGCAATCAGCCCCAGCATTTT.

This clonotype was counted between two and nine times. The V gene is TRBV27, the J gene TRBJ1-1; TRBD1 is a possible D gene (6 bases). Germline lookup yields CDR1 MNHEY and CDR2 SMNVEV (reference sequence). CDR3 length: 16 residues. V lost 10 bases and J lost 0, with 21 bases in between. The CDR3 region is CATKKGGGLLNTEAFF. The CDR3 nucleotides are TGTGCCACTAAAAAGGGCGGGGGGCTACTGAACACTGAAGCTTTCTTT.

In this sample, this clonotype turned up many times. V and J are TRBV19 and TRBJ1-5, with 7 bases that match TRBD1. Germline CDR1 is LNHDA and CDR2 is SQIVND (reference sequence). J was trimmed by 4 bases and V by 5 bases; bases with no gene match: 2. The CDR3 loop spans 13 amino acids. The CDR3 DNA follows: TGTGCCAGTAGTCCGGGACAGAATCAGCCCCAGCATTTT. This sequence encodes CASSPGQNQPQHF.